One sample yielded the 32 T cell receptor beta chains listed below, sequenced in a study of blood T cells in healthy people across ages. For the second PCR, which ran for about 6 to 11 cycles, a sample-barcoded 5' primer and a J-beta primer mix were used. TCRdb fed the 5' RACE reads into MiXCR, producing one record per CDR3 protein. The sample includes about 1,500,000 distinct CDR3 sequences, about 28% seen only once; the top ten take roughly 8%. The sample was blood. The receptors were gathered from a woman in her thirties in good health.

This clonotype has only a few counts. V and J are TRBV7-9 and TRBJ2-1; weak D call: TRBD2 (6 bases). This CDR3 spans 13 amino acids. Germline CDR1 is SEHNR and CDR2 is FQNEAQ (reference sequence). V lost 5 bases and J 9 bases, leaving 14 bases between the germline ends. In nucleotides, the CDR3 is TGTGCCAGCAGCCTCCTACAGGAGGGTGAGCAGTTCTTC. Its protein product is CASSLLQEGEQFF.

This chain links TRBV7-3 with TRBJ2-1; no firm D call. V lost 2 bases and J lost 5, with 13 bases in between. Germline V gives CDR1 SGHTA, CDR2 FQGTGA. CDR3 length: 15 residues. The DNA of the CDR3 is TGTGCCAGCAGCTTATCGGGTGTCGGTCACAATGAGCAGTTCTTC. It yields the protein CASSLSGVGHNEQFF.

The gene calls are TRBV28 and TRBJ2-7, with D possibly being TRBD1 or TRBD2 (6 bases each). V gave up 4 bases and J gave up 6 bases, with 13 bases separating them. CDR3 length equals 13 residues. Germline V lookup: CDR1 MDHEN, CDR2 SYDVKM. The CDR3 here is CASSWGARPEQYF. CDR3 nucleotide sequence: TGTGCCAGCAGTTGGGGGGCCAGACCCGAGCAGTACTTC.

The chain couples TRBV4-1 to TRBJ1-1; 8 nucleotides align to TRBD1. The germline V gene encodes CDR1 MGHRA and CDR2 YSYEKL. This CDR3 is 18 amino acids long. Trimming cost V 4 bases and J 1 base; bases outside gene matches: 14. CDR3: CASSLVRRGQVGNTEAFF. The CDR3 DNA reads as TGCGCCAGCAGCCTGGTCCGCAGGGGGCAAGTGGGGAACACTGAAGCTTTCTTT.

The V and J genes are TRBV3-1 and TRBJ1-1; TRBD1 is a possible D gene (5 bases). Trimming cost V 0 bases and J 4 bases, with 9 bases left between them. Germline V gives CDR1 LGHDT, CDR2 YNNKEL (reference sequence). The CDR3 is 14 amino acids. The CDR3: CASSQDGGTTEAFF. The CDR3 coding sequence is TGTGCCAGCAGCCAAGATGGGGGAACCACTGAAGCTTTCTTT.

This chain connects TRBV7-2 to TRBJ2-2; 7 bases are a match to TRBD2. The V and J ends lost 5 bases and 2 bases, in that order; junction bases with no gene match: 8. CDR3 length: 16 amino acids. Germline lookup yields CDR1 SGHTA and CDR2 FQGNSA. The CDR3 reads CASSPSGVQNTGELFF. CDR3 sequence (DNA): TGTGCCAGCAGCCCAAGCGGGGTGCAAAACACCGGGGAGCTGTTTTTT.

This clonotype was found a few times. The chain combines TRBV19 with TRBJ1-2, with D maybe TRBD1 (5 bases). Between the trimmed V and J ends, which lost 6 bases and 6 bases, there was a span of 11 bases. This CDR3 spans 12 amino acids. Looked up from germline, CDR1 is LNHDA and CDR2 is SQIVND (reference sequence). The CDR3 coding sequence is TGTGCCAGTAGATTTGGAGGGGATGGCTACACCTTC. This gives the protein CASRFGGDGYTF.

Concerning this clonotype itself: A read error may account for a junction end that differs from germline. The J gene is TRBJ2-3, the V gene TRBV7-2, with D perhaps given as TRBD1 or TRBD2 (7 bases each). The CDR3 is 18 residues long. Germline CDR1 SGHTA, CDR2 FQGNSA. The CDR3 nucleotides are TGTGCCAGCAGCTCTAGAGGGGGCGGGAGATTTAGCACAGATACGAAGTATTTT. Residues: CASSSRGGGRFSTDTKYF.

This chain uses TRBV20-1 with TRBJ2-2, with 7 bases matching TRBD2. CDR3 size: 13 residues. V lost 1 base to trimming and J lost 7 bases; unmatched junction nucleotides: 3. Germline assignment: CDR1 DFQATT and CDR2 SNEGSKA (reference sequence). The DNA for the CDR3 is TGCAGTGCTAGAGTTGCGGGAGACGGGGAGCTGTTTTTT. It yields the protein CSARVAGDGELFF.

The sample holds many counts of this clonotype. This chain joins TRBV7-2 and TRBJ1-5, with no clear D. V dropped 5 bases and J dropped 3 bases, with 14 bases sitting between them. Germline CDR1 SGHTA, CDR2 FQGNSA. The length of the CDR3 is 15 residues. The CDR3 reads CASSRFDIPNQPQHF. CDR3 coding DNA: TGTGCCAGCAGCCGATTTGACATACCCAATCAGCCCCAGCATTTT.

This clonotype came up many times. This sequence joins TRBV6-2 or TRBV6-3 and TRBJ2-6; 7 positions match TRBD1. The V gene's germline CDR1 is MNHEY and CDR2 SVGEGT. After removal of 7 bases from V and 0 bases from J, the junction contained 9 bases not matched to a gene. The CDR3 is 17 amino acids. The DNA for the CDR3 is TGTGCCAGCAAAACAGGGGCCCTAGACTCTGGGGCCAACGTCCTGACTTTC. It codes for CASKTGALDSGANVLTF.

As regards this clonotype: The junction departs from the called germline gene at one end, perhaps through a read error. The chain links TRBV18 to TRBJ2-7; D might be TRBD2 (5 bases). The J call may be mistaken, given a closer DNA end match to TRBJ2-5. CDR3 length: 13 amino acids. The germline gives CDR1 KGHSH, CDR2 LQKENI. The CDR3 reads CVSSPLVSETQYF. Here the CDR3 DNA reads TGTGTCAGCTCACCACTAGTGTCGGAGACCCAGTACTTC.

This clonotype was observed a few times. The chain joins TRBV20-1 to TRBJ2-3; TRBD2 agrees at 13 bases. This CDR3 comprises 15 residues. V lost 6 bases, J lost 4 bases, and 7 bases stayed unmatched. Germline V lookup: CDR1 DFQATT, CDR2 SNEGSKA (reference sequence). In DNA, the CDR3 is TGCAGTGCAAGGCGACTAGCGGGAGGATCAGATACGCAGTATTTT. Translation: CSARRLAGGSDTQYF.

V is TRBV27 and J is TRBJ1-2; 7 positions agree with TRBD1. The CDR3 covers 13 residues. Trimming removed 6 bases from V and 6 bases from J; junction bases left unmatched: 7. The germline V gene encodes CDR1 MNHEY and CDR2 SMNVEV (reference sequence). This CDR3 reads CASRRTGVDGYTF. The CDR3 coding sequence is TGTGCCAGCAGAAGAACAGGGGTCGATGGCTACACCTTC.

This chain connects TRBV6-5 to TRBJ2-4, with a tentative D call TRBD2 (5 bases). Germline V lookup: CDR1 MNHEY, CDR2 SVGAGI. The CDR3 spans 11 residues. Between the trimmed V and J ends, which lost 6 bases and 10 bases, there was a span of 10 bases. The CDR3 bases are TGTGCCAGCAGCGAGGGAATAATTCAGTACTTC. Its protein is CASSEGIIQYF.

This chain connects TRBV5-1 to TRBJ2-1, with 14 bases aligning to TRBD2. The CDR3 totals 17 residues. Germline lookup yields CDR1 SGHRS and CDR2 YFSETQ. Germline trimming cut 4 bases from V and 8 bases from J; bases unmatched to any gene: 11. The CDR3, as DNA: TGCGCCAGCAGCCTAAGACTAGCGGGGGGGCGAGGCGATGAGCAGTTCTTC. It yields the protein CASSLRLAGGRGDEQFF.

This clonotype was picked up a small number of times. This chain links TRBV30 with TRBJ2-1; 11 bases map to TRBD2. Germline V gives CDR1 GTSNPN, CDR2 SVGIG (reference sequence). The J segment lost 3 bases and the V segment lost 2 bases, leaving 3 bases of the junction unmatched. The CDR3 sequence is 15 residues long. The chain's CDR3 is CAWSPTSGGYNEQFF. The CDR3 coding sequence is TGTGCCTGGAGTCCCACTAGCGGGGGCTACAATGAGCAGTTCTTC.

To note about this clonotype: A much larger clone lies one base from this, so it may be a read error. CDR3 sequence: CSATEGGHYNEQVF. CDR3 nucleotide sequence: TGCAGCGCCACTGAGGGCGGTCATTACAATGAGCAGGTCTTC. This rearrangement joins TRBV29-1 to TRBJ2-1; a weak D match, TRBD2 (5 bases). The CDR3 loop spans 14 amino acids. Germline loops: CDR1 SQVTM, CDR2 ANQGSEA.

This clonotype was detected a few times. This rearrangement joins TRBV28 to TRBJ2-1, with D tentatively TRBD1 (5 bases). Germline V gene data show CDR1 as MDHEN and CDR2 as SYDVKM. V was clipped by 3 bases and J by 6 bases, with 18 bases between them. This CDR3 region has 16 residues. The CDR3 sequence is CASSFGQRGPVNEQFF. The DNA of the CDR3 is TGTGCCAGCAGTTTCGGACAACGCGGACCCGTCAATGAGCAGTTCTTC.

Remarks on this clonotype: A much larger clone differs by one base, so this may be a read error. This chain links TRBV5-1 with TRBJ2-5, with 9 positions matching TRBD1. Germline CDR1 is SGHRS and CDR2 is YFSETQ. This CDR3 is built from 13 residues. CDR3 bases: TGCGCCGGCAGGGACAGGGCTCAAGAGACCCAGTACTTC. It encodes CAGRDRAQETQYF.

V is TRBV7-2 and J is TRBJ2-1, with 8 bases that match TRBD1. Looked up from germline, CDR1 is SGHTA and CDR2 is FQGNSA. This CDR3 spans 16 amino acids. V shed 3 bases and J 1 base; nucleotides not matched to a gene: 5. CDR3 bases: TGTGCCAGCAGCTTCAACAGGGGGTTTTCCTACAATGAGCAGTTCTTC. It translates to CASSFNRGFSYNEQFF.

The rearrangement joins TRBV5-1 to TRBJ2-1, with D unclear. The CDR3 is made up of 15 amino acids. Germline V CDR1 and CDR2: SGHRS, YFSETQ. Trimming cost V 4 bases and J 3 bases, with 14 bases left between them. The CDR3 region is CASSPTAGYYNEQFF. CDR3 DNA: TGCGCCAGCAGCCCGACGGCTGGCTACTACAATGAGCAGTTCTTC. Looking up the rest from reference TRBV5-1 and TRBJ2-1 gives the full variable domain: KAGVTQTPRYLIKTRGQQVTLSCSPISGHRSVSWYQQTPGQGLQFLFEYFSETQRNKGNFPGRFSGRQFSNSRSEMNVSTLELGDSALYLCASSPTAGYYNEQFFGPGTRLTVL.

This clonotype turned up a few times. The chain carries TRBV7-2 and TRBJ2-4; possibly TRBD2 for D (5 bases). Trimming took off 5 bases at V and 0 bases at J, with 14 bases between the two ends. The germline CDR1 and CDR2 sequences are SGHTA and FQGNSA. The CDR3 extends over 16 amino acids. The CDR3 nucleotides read TGTGCCAGCAGCCCCCGTCGGGGAATAGCCAAAAACATTCAGTACTTC. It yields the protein CASSPRRGIAKNIQYF. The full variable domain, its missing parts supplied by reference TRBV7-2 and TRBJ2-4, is GAGVSQSPSNKVTEKGKDVELRCDPISGHTALYWYRQSLGQGLEFLIYFQGNSAPDKSGLPSDRFSAERTGGSVSTLTIQRTQQEDSAVYLCASSPRRGIAKNIQYFGAGTRLSVL.

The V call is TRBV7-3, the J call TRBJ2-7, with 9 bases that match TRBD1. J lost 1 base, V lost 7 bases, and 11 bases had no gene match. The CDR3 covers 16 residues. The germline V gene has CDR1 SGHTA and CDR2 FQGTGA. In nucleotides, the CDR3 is TGTGCCAGCACCGTAGGGACGGGACAGGGATCCTACGAGCAGTACTTC. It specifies CASTVGTGQGSYEQYF.

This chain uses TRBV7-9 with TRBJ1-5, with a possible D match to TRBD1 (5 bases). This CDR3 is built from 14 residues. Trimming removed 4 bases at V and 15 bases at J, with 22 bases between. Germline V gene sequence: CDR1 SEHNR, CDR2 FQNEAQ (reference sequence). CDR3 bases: TGTGCCAGCAGCTCACCGTTTACAGGCGAACTATGGCATTTT. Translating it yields CASSSPFTGELWHF.

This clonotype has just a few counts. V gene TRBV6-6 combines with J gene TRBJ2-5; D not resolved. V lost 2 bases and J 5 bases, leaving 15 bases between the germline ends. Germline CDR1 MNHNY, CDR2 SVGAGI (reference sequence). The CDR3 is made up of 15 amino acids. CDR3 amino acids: CASSYKGRGSETQYF. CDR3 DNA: TGTGCCAGCAGTTACAAAGGCAGAGGATCGGAGACCCAGTACTTC.

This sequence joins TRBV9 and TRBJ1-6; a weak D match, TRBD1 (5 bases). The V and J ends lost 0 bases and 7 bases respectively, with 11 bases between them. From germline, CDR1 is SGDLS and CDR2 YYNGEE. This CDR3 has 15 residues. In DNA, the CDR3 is TGTGCCAGCAGCGTAGGATGGGGGAACAATTCACCCCTCCACTTT. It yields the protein CASSVGWGNNSPLHF.

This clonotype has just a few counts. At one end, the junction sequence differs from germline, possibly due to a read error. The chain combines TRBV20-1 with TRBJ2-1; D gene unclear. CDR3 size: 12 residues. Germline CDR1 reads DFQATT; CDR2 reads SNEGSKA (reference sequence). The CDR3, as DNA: TGCGGTGCCCCCTGTACTAACAATGAGCAGTTCTTC. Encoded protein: CGAPCTNNEQFF.

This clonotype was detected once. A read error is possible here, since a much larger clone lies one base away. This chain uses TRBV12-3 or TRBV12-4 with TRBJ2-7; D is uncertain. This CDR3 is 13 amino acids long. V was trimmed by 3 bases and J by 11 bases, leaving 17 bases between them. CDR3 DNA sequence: TGTGCCAGCAGTTTCAGGCGGTTGCCGGGCGAGTACTTC. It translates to CASSFRRLPGEYF.

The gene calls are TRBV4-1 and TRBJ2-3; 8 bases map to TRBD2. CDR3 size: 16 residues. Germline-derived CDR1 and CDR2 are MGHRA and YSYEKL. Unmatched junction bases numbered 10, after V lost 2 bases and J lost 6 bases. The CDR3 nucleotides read TGCGCCAGCAGCCAATCGGAGGGACTAGGGATGGATACGCAGTATTTT. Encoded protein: CASSQSEGLGMDTQYF.

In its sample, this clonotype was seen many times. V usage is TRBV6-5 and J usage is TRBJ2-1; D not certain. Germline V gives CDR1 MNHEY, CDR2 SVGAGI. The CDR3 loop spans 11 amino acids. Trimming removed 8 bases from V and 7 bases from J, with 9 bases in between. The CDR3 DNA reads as TGTGCCAGCCGGTCTGGGAATGAGCAGTTCTTC. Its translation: CASRSGNEQFF.

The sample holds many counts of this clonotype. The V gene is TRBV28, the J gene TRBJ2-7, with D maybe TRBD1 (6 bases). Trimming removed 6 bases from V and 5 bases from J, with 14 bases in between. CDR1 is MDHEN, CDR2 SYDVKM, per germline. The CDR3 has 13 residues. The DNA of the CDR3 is TGTGCCAGCAGAGGGGGAGCTCGCAACGAGCAGTACTTC. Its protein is CASRGGARNEQYF. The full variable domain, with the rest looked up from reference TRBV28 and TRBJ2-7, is DVKVTQSSRYLVKRTGEKVFLECVQDMDHENMFWYRQDPGLGLRLIYFSYDVKMKEKGDIPEGYSVSREKKERFSLILESASTNQTSMYLCASRGGARNEQYFGPGTRLTVT.